A single sample gave rise to the 19 T cell receptor beta chains below, sequenced in a study of human T cells and chemical hapten exposure. TCRdb independently ran MiXCR on the RACE reads; one entry per CDR3 protein. The table includes a few hundred thousand distinct CDR3 sequences, 7.7% detected once. The time point is: pre-sensitization, week 0. Specified treatment: therapeutic diphenylcyclopropenone sensitization with weekly scalp DPC. This material consisted of whole blood, taken in connection with sensitization to the hapten diphenylcyclopropenone (DPC). Source of these receptors: a man younger than 30 with alopecia areata. Some clones in this sample may be carry-over from other donors' samples.

This clonotype was counted between two and nine times. The chain has TRBV6-5 and TRBJ2-7, with D maybe TRBD2 (5 bases). The V gene's germline CDR1 is MNHEY and CDR2 SVGAGI. V lost 4 bases, J lost 7 bases, and 26 bases lay in between. The CDR3 spans 17 residues. This CDR3 is CASSSGSQTGRGWEQYF. In DNA form, the CDR3 reads TGTGCCAGCAGTTCTGGGTCCCAAACCGGTCGGGGATGGGAGCAGTACTTC.

This clonotype was detected many times. The J gene is TRBJ2-3, the V gene TRBV7-2, with a possible D match to TRBD1 (5 bases). Germline CDR1 and CDR2: SGHTA and FQGNSA. CDR3 length: 15 residues. Deletions cut 7 bases from V and 1 base from J, with 15 bases between. CDR3 protein: CASTSQVVGTDTQYF. The CDR3 bases are TGTGCCAGCACTTCACAGGTAGTGGGCACAGATACGCAGTATTTT.

This clonotype was observed at least ten times. This rearrangement joins TRBV6-5 to TRBJ2-5; the D gene is possibly TRBD2 (5 bases). CDR3 length: 16 amino acids. Trimming cost V 2 bases and J 4 bases, with 17 bases left between them. Germline V gene lookup returns CDR1 MNHEY and CDR2 SVGAGI. CDR3 sequence: CASSYRFRAEAETQYF. The DNA of the CDR3 is TGTGCCAGCAGTTACCGATTTCGCGCGGAGGCAGAGACCCAGTACTTC.

This clonotype has more than one count but fewer than ten. The rearrangement joins TRBV10-3 to TRBJ1-2; D call uncertain. The CDR3 consists of 12 residues. CDR1 and CDR2 from the germline V gene are ENHRY and SYGVKD. The V end lost 3 bases, the J end lost 8 bases, and 10 bases lay between the germline ends. The CDR3 spells CAISDSVSGYTF. In DNA, the CDR3 is TGTGCCATCAGTGATTCAGTCTCCGGCTACACCTTC.

This clonotype occurred a few times. V and J are TRBV7-2 and TRBJ2-2; D not resolved. Germline lookup yields CDR1 SGHTA and CDR2 FQGNSA. Trimming took 5 bases from V and 6 from J, leaving 13 bases between them. This CDR3 has 14 amino acids. The CDR3 here is CASSPTLDAGELFF. The CDR3 DNA follows: TGTGCCAGCAGCCCCACATTAGACGCCGGGGAGCTGTTTTTT.

This clonotype has only a few counts. The chain employs TRBV6-5 and TRBJ1-1; 10 positions agree with TRBD1. The CDR3 is made up of 13 amino acids. Germline-derived CDR1 and CDR2 are MNHEY and SVGAGI. Trimming removed 7 bases from V and 6 bases from J; junction bases left unmatched: 5. The CDR3: CASTIGQGAEAFF. The CDR3 region has the DNA TGTGCCAGCACTATTGGACAGGGGGCTGAAGCTTTCTTT.

The table lists this clonotype with many counts. CDR3 loop: CASIEDRYSGNTIYF. The CDR3 DNA sequence: TGCGCCAGCATTGAAGACCGCTACTCTGGAAACACCATATATTTT. The chain uses TRBV10-2 and TRBJ1-3; no firm D call. Germline lookup yields CDR1 WSHSY and CDR2 SAAADI. V gave up 7 bases and J gave up 0 bases, with 13 bases separating them. The CDR3 length is 15 residues.

Remarks on this clonotype: A single base separates this from a much larger clone, so it may be a read error. CDR3 amino acids: CTSSLGQNYEQYF. The CDR3 DNA follows: TGCACCAGCAGCTTGGGACAGAACTACGAGCAGTACTTC. The rearrangement joins TRBV5-1 to TRBJ2-7, with 7 nucleotides matching TRBD1. Germline V gene sequence: CDR1 SGHRS, CDR2 YFSETQ. This CDR3 contains 13 residues.

The sample holds many counts of this clonotype. Relative to the germline gene, one junction end is altered; a read error may explain this. The chain employs TRBV7-2 and TRBJ1-1; 7 nucleotides agree with TRBD1. The germline gives CDR1 SGHTA, CDR2 FQGNSA. This CDR3 has 14 residues. The CDR3 sequence is CASSLDRLNTEAFF. DNA of the CDR3: TGCGCCAGCAGCCTGGACAGGTTAAACACTGAAGCTTTCTTT.

The rearrangement uses TRBV4-1 and TRBJ1-3, with 8 nucleotides matching TRBD1. The CDR3 length is 15 residues. Germline-derived CDR1 and CDR2 are MGHRA and YSYEKL. The ends lost 1 base at V and 4 bases at J; junction bases unmatched: 3. The CDR3 region has the DNA TGCGCCAGCAGCCAAGCCAGGGGGCGAGGAAACACCATATATTTT. Translation: CASSQARGRGNTIYF.

There are a few counts of this clonotype. The genes are TRBV6-2 or TRBV6-3 and TRBJ2-7, with 7 bases matching TRBD1. V was pared by 4 bases and J by 3 bases, with 9 bases of the junction left unmatched. The CDR3 spans 15 residues. Germline V gene data show CDR1 as MNHEY and CDR2 as SVGEGT. CDR3 in DNA: TGTGCCAGCAGTTCCGAGGACAGGTACGTCTACGAGCAGTACTTC. It specifies CASSSEDRYVYEQYF.

J is TRBJ2-7 and V is TRBV25-1; D is possibly TRBD1 (6 bases). Trimming took off 5 bases at V and 0 bases at J, with 11 bases between the two ends. Germline CDR1 reads MGHDK; CDR2 reads SYGVNS. CDR3 length: 14 residues. CDR3 in amino acids: CASSRAGDSYEQYV. CDR3 DNA: TGTGCCAGCAGTCGTGCAGGGGACTCCTACGAGCAGTACGTC.

The table lists this clonotype with a few counts. The genes are TRBV28 and TRBJ1-1; D uncertain. Trimming shortened V by 10 bases and J by 0 bases, and 21 bases separated the two germline ends. The CDR3 covers 16 residues. Germline assignment: CDR1 MDHEN and CDR2 SYDVKM. CDR3 nucleotides: TGTGCCACCACCCCATCGTCTGTCGAAATGAACACTGAAGCTTTCTTT. Its protein product is CATTPSSVEMNTEAFF.

This clonotype occurred a few times. The chain combines TRBV6-4 with TRBJ2-2; tentative D call: TRBD1 (6 bases). V was trimmed by 7 bases and J by 4 bases, leaving 16 bases between them. Per germline, CDR1 MRHNA and CDR2 SNTAGT. This CDR3 region has 15 residues. This chain's CDR3 is CASKTQGLGTGELFF. DNA for the CDR3: TGTGCCAGCAAAACACAGGGTTTGGGCACCGGGGAGCTGTTTTTT.

V gene TRBV6-5 combines with J gene TRBJ1-1; the D gene is possibly TRBD1 (5 bases). Per germline, CDR1 MNHEY and CDR2 SVGAGI. Trimming removed 4 bases from V and 1 base from J, with 19 bases in between. The CDR3 loop spans 17 amino acids. CDR3 in amino acids: CASSSLDTGQGNTEAFF. The CDR3, as DNA: TGTGCCAGCAGTTCCCTCGACACCGGCCAGGGGAACACTGAAGCTTTCTTT.

The genes are TRBV28 and TRBJ2-7, with no clear D. Trimming took off 3 bases at V and 7 bases at J, with 19 bases between the two ends. The CDR3 contains 15 residues. Germline V CDR1 and CDR2: MDHEN, SYDVKM. The CDR3 loop is CASSFKPPASSEQYF. The CDR3 DNA reads TGTGCCAGCAGTTTTAAGCCCCCGGCCTCCTCTGAGCAGTACTTC.

The table lists this clonotype with many counts. The chain has TRBV24-1 and TRBJ2-3; 10 positions match TRBD2. V dropped 9 bases and J dropped 6; count of bases not matched to a gene: 8. This CDR3 contains 14 residues. Germline CDR1 is KGHDR and CDR2 is SFDVKD. The CDR3 DNA reads as TGTGCCACCGGAGCGGGGGGGCCCTTGGATACGCAGTATTTT. Translating it yields CATGAGGPLDTQYF.

The chain is built from TRBV7-8 and TRBJ1-1; TRBD1 might be the D (5 bases). The CDR3 runs 14 residues. Germline CDR1 reads SGHVS; CDR2 reads FQNEAQ. With 2 bases removed from V and 7 bases from J, the gap between germline ends came to 14 bases. The CDR3 DNA reads TGTGCCAGCAGCTTAATTGAGGGGTCGATTGAAGCTTTCTTT. This sequence encodes CASSLIEGSIEAFF.

This clonotype has a handful of counts. The V call is TRBV10-3, the J call TRBJ1-2; D call uncertain. From germline, CDR1 is ENHRY and CDR2 SYGVKD. Trimming pared 8 bases from V and 3 bases from J, leaving 13 bases between. CDR3 length: 13 amino acids. The CDR3, as DNA: TGTGCCATCGGCTCGGCGCTGTACTATGGCTACACCTTC. Translating it yields CAIGSALYYGYTF.